This entry is about one T cell receptor (beta chain). Its target is unknown. The sample is drawn from a study of cytomegalovirus exposure and HLA in healthy donors. Whole-study findings and limits: Under in vitro conditions, three CMV-associated chains were confirmed as specific for CMV antigens. Despite most TCR sequences being rare, some public TCRs occurred in many donors. An analysis that came later showed most CMV-associated TCR beta chains appearing HLA-restricted.

It was with 60 Vbeta and 13 Jbeta primers that the PCR ran. The protocol was immunoSEQ multiplex PCR, while the TCRdb copy is restricted to in-frame clones and leaves out a portion. Among approximately 92,000 clones listed, over 70% were seen once. This receptor was identified in a man between 60 and 75 years old in good health and CMV-seronegative. Sequencing was done on a sample of PBMCs.

CDR3 bases: TGCGCCAGCAGCTTGTTCGGGTTAGGCACAGATACGCAGTATTTT. Its translation: CASSLFGLGTDTQYF. This sequence joins TRBV5-1 and TRBJ2-3; D unclear. V lost 1 base, J lost 1 base, and 10 bases lay in between. There are 15 residues in the CDR3. Germline-derived CDR1 and CDR2 are SGHRS and YFSETQ. Looking up the rest from reference TRBV5-1 and TRBJ2-3 gives the full variable domain: KAGVTQTPRYLIKTRGQQVTLSCSPISGHRSVSWYQQTPGQGLQFLFEYFSETQRNKGNFPGRFSGRQFSNSRSEMNVSTLELGDSALYLCASSLFGLGTDTQYFGPGTRLTVL.